Listed below are T cell receptor beta chains from one sample, sequenced in a study of cytomegalovirus exposure and HLA in healthy donors. Sequenced by immunoSEQ multiplex PCR; TCRdb stores in-frame clones only, minus some. The sample has about 120,000 clones, around 85% seen once; the top ten hold about 2%. Sample: PBMCs. These receptors were obtained from a woman aged 30 to 39 in good health and CMV-seronegative. The CDR3 runs from the conserved cysteine through the conserved F or W. The D gene is left open where the match is weak. Some rows have no size entry. The others give once, few or many, or a class for an expanded clone.

v_gene	abundance	d_gene	j_gene	CDR3aa	CDR3nt
TRBV7-8	.	.	TRBJ2-2	CASSPLGELFF	TGTGCCAGCAGCCCCCTCGGGGAGCTGTTTTTT
TRBV6-5	.	.	TRBJ1-2	CATVSGLGYTF	TGTGCTACAGTTAGCGGGCTGGGCTACACCTTC
TRBV7-9	.	TRBD1	TRBJ2-2	CAAGTGDTGELFF	TGTGCGGCCGGGACAGGCGACACCGGGGAGCTGTTTTTT
TRBV9	.	.	TRBJ1-4	CASSVGLTVNEKLFF	TGTGCCAGCAGCGTAGGTCTAACAGTTAATGAAAAACTGTTTTTT
TRBV11-3	.	TRBD2	TRBJ2-2	CASSLVSGGTNTGELFF	TGTGCCAGCAGCTTAGTTAGCGGGGGGACGAACACCGGGGAGCTGTTTTTT
TRBV6-6	.	TRBD1	TRBJ2-7	CASSLGQAIYEQYF	TGTGCCAGCAGTTTGGGACAGGCCATCTACGAGCAGTACTTC
TRBV9	.	.	TRBJ1-4	CASSVGTTGEKLFF	TGTGCCAGCAGCGTCGGGACAACTGGGGAAAAACTGTTTTTT
TRBV4-2	.	TRBD2	TRBJ2-5	CASSQALAGGPWETQYF	TGTGCCAGCAGCCAAGCACTAGCGGGGGGGCCGTGGGAGACCCAGTACTTC
TRBV4-2	.	TRBD2	TRBJ2-5	CASSHSASGGAETQYF	TGTGCCAGCAGCCACTCTGCTAGCGGGGGGGCCGAGACCCAGTACTTC
TRBV7-9	.	.	TRBJ2-5	CASSLRGQETQYF	TGTGCCAGCAGCTTACGGGGTCAAGAGACCCAGTACTTC
TRBV5-1	.	.	TRBJ2-5	CASSAGTAQETQYF	TGCGCCAGCAGCGCGGGGACAGCCCAAGAGACCCAGTACTTC
TRBV6-5	.	TRBD1	TRBJ2-1	CATRNRGYNEQFF	TGTGCCACGCGTAACAGGGGCTACAATGAGCAGTTCTTC
TRBV14	few	.	TRBJ1-1	CASSQLAAGTEAFF	TGTGCCAGCAGCCAATTGGCCGCGGGGACTGAAGCTTTCTTT
TRBV5-4	.	TRBD1	TRBJ2-7	CASSLATGVEQYF	TGTGCCAGCAGCTTGGCTACAGGGGTGGAGCAGTACTTC
TRBV6-1	.	TRBD2	TRBJ2-1	CASSERTSGGAGEQFF	TGTGCCAGCAGTGAACGCACTAGCGGGGGGGCCGGTGAGCAGTTCTTC
TRBV14	.	TRBD2	TRBJ2-5	CASSQESLAGNQETQYF	TGTGCCAGCAGCCAAGAAAGTCTAGCGGGAAATCAAGAGACCCAGTACTTC
TRBV28	.	.	TRBJ2-1	CASSLGSTNEQFF	TGTGCCAGCAGTTTGGGGAGCACCAATGAGCAGTTCTTC
TRBV5-1	.	TRBD2	TRBJ2-5	CASSLVPQRGQETQYF	TGCGCCAGCAGCTTGGTCCCCCAGCGGGGTCAAGAGACCCAGTACTTC
TRBV11-2	.	.	TRBJ1-1	CASSLDLGGGGEAFF	TGTGCCAGCAGCTTAGATCTGGGCGGGGGAGGTGAAGCTTTCTTT
TRBV5-1	.	.	TRBJ2-7	CASSQGQLYEQYF	TGCGCCAGCAGCCAAGGACAGCTTTACGAGCAGTACTTC
TRBV5-1	.	.	TRBJ1-6	CASSLEGQDNSPLHF	TGCGCCAGCAGCTTGGAGGGGCAGGATAATTCACCCCTCCACTTT
TRBV29-1	.	TRBD1	TRBJ1-1	CSVTGSTEAFF	TGCAGCGTGACAGGGAGCACTGAAGCTTTCTTT
TRBV16	.	.	TRBJ1-1	CASSRNSGNTEAFF	TGTGCCAGCAGCCGCAATTCGGGGAACACTGAAGCTTTCTTT
TRBV7-2	.	.	TRBJ1-5	CASSFEGGQPQHF	TGTGCCAGCAGCTTCGAAGGGGGTCAGCCCCAGCATTTT
TRBV4-2	once	TRBD2	TRBJ2-5	CASSQGLAEETQYF	TGTGCCAGCAGCCAAGGGCTAGCGGAGGAGACCCAGTACTTC